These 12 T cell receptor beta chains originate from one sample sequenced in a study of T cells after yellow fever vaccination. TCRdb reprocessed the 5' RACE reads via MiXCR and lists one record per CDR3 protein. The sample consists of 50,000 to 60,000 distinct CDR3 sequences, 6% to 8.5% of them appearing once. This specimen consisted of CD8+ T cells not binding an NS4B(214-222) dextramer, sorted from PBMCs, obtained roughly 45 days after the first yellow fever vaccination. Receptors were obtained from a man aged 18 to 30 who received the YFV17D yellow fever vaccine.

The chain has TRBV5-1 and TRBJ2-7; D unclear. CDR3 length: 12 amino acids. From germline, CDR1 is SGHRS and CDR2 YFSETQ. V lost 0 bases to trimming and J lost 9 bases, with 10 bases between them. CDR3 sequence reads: CASSLDLVTQYF. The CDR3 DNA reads TGCGCCAGCAGCTTGGACTTAGTAACGCAGTACTTC. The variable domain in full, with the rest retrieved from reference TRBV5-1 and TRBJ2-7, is KAGVTQTPRYLIKTRGQQVTLSCSPISGHRSVSWYQQTPGQGLQFLFEYFSETQRNKGNFPGRFSGRQFSNSRSEMNVSTLELGDSALYLCASSLDLVTQYFGPGTRLTVT.

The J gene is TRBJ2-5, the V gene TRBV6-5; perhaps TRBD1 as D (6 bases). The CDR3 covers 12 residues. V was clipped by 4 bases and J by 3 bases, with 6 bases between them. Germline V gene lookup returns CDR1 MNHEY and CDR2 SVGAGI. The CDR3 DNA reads TGTGCCAGCAGTTCAGGGGAAGAGACCCAGTACTTC. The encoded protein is CASSSGEETQYF.

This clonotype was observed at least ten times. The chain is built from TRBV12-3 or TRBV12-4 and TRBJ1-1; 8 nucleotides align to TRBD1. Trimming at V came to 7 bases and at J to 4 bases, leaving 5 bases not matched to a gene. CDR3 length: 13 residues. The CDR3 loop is CASTTTGVTEAFF. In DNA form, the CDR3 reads TGTGCCAGCACCACGACAGGGGTCACTGAAGCTTTCTTT.

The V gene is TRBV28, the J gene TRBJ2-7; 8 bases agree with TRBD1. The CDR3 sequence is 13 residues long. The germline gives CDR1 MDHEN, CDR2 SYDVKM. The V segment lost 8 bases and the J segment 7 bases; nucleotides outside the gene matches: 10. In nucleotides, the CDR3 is TGTGCCAGCGGCCGGGACAGGCCAGGGGAGCAGTACGTC. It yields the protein CASGRDRPGEQYV.

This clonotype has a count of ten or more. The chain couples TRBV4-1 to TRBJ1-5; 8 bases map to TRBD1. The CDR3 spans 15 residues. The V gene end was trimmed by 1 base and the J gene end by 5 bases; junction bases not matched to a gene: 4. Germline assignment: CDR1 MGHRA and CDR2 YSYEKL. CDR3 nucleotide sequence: TGCGCCAGCAGCCAAGCCCCAGGGGGCGATCAGCCCCAGCATTTT. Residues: CASSQAPGGDQPQHF.

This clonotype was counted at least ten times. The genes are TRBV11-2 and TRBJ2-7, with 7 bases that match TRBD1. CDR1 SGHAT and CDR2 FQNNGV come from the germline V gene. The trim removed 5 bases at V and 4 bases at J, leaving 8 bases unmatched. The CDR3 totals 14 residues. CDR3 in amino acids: CASSTYRQGYEQYF. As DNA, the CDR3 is TGTGCCAGCAGCACATACCGACAGGGTTACGAGCAGTACTTC.

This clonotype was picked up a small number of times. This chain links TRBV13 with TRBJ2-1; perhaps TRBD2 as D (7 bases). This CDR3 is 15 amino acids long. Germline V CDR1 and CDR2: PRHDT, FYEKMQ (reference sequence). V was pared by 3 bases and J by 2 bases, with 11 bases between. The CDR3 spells CASSLKGGTYNEQFF. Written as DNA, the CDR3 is TGTGCCAGCAGCTTGAAGGGGGGGACCTACAATGAGCAGTTCTTC.

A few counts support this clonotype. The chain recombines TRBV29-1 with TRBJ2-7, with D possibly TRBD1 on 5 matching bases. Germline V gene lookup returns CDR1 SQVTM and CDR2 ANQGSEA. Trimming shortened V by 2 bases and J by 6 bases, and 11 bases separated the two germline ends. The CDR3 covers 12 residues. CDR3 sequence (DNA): TGCAGCGTTGAAACAGGAACGGCCGAGCAGTACTTC. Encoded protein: CSVETGTAEQYF.

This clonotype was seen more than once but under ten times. The CDR3 DNA follows: TGTGCCAGCAGCCCCCTTAGCGGGGGGACCTACAATGAGCAGTTCTTC. Residues: CASSPLSGGTYNEQFF. V usage is TRBV7-3 and J usage is TRBJ2-1, with 10 nucleotides matching TRBD2. V shed 5 bases, J shed 2 bases, and the junction held 6 bases outside the gene matches. The CDR3 is 16 residues long. In germline, CDR1 is SGHTA, CDR2 FQGTGA.

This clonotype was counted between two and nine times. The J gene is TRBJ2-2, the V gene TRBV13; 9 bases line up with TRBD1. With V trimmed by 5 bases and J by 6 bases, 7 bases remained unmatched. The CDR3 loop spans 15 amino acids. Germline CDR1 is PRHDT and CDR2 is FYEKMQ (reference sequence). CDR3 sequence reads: CASSMGQGVPGELFF. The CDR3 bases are TGTGCCAGCAGCATGGGACAGGGAGTCCCCGGGGAGCTGTTTTTT.

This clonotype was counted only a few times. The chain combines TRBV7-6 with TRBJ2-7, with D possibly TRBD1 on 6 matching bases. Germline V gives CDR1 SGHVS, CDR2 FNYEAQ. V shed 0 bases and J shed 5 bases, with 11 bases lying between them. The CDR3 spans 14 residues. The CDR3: CASSLADREHEQYF. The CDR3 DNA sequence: TGTGCCAGCAGCTTAGCGGACAGAGAACACGAGCAGTACTTC.

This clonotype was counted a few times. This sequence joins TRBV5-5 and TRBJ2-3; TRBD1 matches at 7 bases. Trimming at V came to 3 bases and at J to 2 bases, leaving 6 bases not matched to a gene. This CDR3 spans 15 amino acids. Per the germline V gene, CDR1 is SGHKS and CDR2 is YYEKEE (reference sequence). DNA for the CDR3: TGTGCCAGCAGCTACAGGGACAGCTACACAGATACGCAGTATTTT. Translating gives CASSYRDSYTDTQYF.